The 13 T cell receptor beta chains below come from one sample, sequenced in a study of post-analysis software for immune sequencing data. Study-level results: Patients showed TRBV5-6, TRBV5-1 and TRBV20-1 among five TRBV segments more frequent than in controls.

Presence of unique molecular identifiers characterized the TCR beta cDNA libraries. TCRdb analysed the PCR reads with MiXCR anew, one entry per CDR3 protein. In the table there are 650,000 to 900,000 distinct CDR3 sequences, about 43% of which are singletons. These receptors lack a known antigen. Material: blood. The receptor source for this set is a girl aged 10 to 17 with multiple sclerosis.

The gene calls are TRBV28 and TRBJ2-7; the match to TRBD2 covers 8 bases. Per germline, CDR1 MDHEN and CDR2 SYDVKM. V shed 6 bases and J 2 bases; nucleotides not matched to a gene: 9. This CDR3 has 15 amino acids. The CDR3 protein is CASSSPGLEAYEQYF. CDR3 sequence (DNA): TGTGCCAGCAGCTCCCCGGGACTAGAGGCCTACGAGCAGTACTTC.

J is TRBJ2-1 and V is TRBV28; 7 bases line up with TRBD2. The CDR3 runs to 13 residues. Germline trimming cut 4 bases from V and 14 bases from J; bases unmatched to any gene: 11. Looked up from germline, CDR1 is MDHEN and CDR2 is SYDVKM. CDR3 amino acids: CASSSGASGREFF. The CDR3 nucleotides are TGTGCCAGCAGTTCTGGGGCTAGCGGAAGGGAGTTCTTC. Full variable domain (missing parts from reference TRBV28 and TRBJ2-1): DVKVTQSSRYLVKRTGEKVFLECVQDMDHENMFWYRQDPGLGLRLIYFSYDVKMKEKGDIPEGYSVSREKKERFSLILESASTNQTSMYLCASSSGASGREFFGPGTRLTVL.

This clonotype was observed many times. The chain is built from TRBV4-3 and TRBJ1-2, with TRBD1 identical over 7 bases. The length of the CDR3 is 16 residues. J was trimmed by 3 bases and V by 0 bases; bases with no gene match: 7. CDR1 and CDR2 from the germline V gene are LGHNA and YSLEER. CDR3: CASSQDMGQRDYGYTF. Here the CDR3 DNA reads TGCGCCAGCAGCCAAGATATGGGACAGAGGGACTATGGCTACACCTTC.

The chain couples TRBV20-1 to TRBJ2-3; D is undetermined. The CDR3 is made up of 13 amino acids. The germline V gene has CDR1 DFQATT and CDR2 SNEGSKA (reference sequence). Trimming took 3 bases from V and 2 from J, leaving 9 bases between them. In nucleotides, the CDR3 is TGCAGTGCTAGGGTCAGGCTCACAGATACGCAGTATTTT. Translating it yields CSARVRLTDTQYF.

CDR3 sequence: CASSLSTSGRFGETQYF. The CDR3 bases are TGCGCCAGCAGCCTGTCAACTAGCGGGAGATTCGGGGAGACCCAGTACTTC. The chain links TRBV5-1 to TRBJ2-5, with TRBD2 identical over 11 bases. Germline loops: CDR1 SGHRS, CDR2 YFSETQ. Trimming at V came to 4 bases and at J to 5 bases, leaving 13 bases not matched to a gene. The CDR3 runs 17 residues.

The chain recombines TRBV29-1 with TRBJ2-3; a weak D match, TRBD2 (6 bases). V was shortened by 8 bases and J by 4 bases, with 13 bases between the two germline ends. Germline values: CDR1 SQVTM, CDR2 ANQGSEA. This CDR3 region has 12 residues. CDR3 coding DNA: TGCAGCCACATCACGGGAGCAGATACGCAGTATTTT. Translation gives CSHITGADTQYF.

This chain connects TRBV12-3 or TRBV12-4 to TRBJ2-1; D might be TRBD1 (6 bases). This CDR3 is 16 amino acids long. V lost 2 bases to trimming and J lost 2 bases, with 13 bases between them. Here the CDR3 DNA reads TGTGCCAGCAGTTTAATGCAGGGGTCCACCTACAATGAGCAGTTCTTC. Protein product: CASSLMQGSTYNEQFF.

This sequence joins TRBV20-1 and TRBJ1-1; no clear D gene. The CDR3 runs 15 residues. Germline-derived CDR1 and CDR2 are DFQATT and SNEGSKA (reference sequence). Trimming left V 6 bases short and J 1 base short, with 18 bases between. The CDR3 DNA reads TGCAGTGCCCTGGACTTTCTCAAGGGGAACACTGAAGCTTTCTTT. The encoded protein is CSALDFLKGNTEAFF.

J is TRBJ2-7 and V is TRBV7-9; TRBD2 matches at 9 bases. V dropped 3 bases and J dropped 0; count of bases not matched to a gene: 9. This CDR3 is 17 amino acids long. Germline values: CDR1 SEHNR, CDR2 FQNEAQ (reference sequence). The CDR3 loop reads CASSFGLAGPRSYEQYF. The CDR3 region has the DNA TGTGCCAGCAGCTTTGGGCTAGCGGGACCCCGCTCCTACGAGCAGTACTTC.

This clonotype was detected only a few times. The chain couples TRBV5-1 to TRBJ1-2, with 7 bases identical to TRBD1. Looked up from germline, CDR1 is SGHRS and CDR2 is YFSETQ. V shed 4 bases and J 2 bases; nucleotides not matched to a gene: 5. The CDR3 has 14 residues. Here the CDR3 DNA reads TGCGCCAGCAGCGGATCAGGGGGGAACTATGGCTACACCTTC. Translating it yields CASSGSGGNYGYTF. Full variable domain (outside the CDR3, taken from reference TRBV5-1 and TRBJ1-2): KAGVTQTPRYLIKTRGQQVTLSCSPISGHRSVSWYQQTPGQGLQFLFEYFSETQRNKGNFPGRFSGRQFSNSRSEMNVSTLELGDSALYLCASSGSGGNYGYTFGSGTRLTVV.

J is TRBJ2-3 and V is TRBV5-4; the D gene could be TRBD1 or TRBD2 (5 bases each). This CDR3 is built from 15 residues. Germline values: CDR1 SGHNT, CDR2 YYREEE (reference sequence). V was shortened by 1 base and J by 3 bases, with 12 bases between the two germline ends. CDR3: CASSLPLGETDTQYF. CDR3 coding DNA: TGTGCCAGCAGCTTGCCTTTGGGGGAAACAGATACGCAGTATTTT.

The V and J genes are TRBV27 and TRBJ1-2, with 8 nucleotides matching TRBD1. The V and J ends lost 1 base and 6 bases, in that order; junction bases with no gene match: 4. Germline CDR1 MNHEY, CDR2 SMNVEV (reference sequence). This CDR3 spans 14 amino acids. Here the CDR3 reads CASSLWGDRNGYTF. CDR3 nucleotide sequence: TGTGCCAGCAGTTTATGGGGGGACAGGAATGGCTACACCTTC.

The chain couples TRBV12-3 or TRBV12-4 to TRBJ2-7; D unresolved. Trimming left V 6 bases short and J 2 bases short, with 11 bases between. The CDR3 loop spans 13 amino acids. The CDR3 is CASSRTSPYEQYF. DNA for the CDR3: TGTGCCAGCAGCCGCACAAGCCCCTACGAGCAGTACTTC.